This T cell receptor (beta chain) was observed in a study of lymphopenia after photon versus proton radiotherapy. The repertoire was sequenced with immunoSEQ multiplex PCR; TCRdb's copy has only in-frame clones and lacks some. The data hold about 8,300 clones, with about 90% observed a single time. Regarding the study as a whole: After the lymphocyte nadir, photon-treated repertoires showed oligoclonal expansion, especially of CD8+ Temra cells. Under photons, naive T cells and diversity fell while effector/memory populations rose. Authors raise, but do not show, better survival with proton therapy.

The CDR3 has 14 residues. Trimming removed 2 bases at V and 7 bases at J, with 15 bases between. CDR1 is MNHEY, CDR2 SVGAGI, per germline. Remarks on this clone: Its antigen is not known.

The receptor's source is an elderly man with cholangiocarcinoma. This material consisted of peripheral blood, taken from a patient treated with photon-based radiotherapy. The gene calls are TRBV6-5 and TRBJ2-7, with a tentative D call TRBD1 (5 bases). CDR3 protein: CASSYATVTGEQYF. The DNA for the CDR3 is TGTGCCAGCAGTTACGCGACAGTAACGGGTGAGCAGTACTTC.